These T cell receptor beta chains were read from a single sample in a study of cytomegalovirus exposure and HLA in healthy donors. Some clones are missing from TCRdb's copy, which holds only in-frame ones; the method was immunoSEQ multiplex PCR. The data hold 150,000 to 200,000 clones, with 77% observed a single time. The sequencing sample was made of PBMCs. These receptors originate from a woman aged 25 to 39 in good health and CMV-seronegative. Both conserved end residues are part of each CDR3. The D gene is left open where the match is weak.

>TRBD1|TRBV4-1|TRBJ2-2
TGCGCCAGCAGCCTCGACAGGGGAAATTGGGAGCTGTTTTTT
CASSLDRGNWELFF
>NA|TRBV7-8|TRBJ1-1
TGTGCCAGCAGCGAACAGGCTCGTACTGAAGCTTTCTTT
CASSEQARTEAFF
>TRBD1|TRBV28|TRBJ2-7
TGTGCCAGCAGGCGACAGGGCGAGAAAGGCGAGCAGTACTTC
CASRRQGEKGEQYF
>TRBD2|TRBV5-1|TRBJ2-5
TGCGCCAGCAGCTTGGTTGTAGCGGGGGGACTTCAAGAGACCCAGTACTTC
CASSLVVAGGLQETQYF
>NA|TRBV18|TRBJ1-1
TGTGCCAGCTCCCCACCCCCGGGCAGGGGGAACACTGAAGCTTTCTTT
CASSPPPGRGNTEAFF
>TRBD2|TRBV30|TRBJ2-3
TGTGCCTGGAGTGTAACCGGGGGGATGGATGCGCAGTATTTT
CAWSVTGGMDAQYF
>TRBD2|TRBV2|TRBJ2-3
TGTGCCAGCAGTGTACTAGCGGGGTTCACAGATACGCAGTATTTT
CASSVLAGFTDTQYF
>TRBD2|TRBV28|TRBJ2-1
TGTGCCAGCAATCTAGCGGGGCACAATGAGCAGTTCTTC
CASNLAGHNEQFF
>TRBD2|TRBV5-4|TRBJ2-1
TGTGCCAGCAGCGGAACTAGCGGGAGCTCCTACAATGAGCAGTTCTTC
CASSGTSGSSYNEQFF
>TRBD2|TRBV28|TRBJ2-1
TGTGCCAGCAGTTCGTTAACGGGGGGTATGGTTGAGCAGTTCTTC
CASSSLTGGMVEQFF
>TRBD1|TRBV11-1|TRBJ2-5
TGTGCCAGCAGCTTGGGGGACAGGTACCAAGAGACCCAGTACTTC
CASSLGDRYQETQYF
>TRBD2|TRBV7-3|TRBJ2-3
TGTGCCAGCAGCTTAAGGCGGGGGGTGAAAGATACGCAGTATTTT
CASSLRRGVKDTQYF
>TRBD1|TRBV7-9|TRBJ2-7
TGTTCCAGCAGCTCCAGACAGGGTTCTGTATCCTACGAGCAGTACTTC
CSSSSRQGSVSYEQYF
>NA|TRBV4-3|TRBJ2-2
TGCGCCAGCAGCCAAGCAGGGTCCGGGGAGCTGTTTTTT
CASSQAGSGELFF
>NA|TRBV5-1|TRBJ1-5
TGCGCCAGCAGCTTGGATGCAAGCGATCAGCCCCAGCATTTT
CASSLDASDQPQHF
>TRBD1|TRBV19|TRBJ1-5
TGTGCCAGTAGCCCCCGGGACAGGGCCGACCAGCCCCAGCATTTT
CASSPRDRADQPQHF
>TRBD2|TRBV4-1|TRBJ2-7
TGCGCCAGCAGCCAAGGGGCCGCGCGGGGGGCCTACGAGCAGTACTTC
CASSQGAARGAYEQYF
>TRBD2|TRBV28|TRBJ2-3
TGTGCCAGCAGTTCCAGGGCCCTCCAGGCGGGGGCAGATACGCAGTATTTT
CASSSRALQAGADTQYF